This entry lists 2 T cell receptor beta chains sequenced from one sample in a study of shared clonotypes between healthy human individuals. The repertoire was sequenced with immunoSEQ multiplex PCR; TCRdb's copy has only in-frame clones and lacks some. The sample consists of approximately 2,300,000 clones, 92% of them appearing once. Sequencing was done on a sample of naive CD4+ T cells from PBMCs. Subset described: CD45RA+ positively selected. All receptors derive from a man between 18 and 29 years old in good health. Some clones in this sample may be carry-over from other donors' samples.

The chain has TRBV7-8 and TRBJ2-3; no definite D call. Trimming took off 1 base at V and 2 bases at J, with 7 bases between the two ends. The CDR3 is made up of 14 amino acids. CDR1 is SGHVS and CDR2 is FQNEAQ in the germline V gene. For the CDR3, the DNA is TGTGCCAGCAGCTTAGTCGGTGTCACAGATACGCAGTATTTT. Protein product: CASSLVGVTDTQYF.

This sequence joins TRBV5-4 and TRBJ1-5; D gene uncertain. Germline V CDR1 and CDR2: SGHNT, YYREEE (reference sequence). The CDR3 spans 15 residues. With 0 bases removed from V and 0 bases from J, the gap between germline ends came to 7 bases. CDR3 residues: CASSLDGVSNQPQHF. In nucleotides, the CDR3 is TGTGCCAGCAGCTTGGATGGGGTTAGCAATCAGCCCCAGCATTTT.